The 6 T cell receptor beta chains below were found in one sample sequenced in a study of beta chain features in type 1 diabetes. cDNA synthesis used the whole RNA isolate, giving expressed TCRB sequences. Using immunoSEQ multiplex PCR, the repertoire was profiled, and TCRdb retains in-frame clones only, with some absent. The table includes 330,000 or so clones, around 13% detected once. Material: central memory CD4+ T cells from blood. Receptors originate from a man under 40 in good health.

The chain carries TRBV7-9 and TRBJ2-3, with TRBD1 identical over 10 bases. V dropped 4 bases and J dropped 6; count of bases not matched to a gene: 7. The germline gives CDR1 SEHNR, CDR2 FQNEAQ (reference sequence). The CDR3 has 15 amino acids. The CDR3 nucleotides read TGTGCCAGCAGCTCCGACAGGGGGCTAAGGGATACGCAGTATTTT. Protein product: CASSSDRGLRDTQYF.

The CDR3 nucleotides are TGTGCCAGTAGTGTCGGACAGGGCTACTATGGCTACACCTTC. Translation: CASSVGQGYYGYTF. The genes are TRBV19 and TRBJ1-2, with 8 nucleotides matching TRBD1. Germline loops: CDR1 LNHDA, CDR2 SQIVND (reference sequence). The CDR3 has 14 amino acids. After removal of 5 bases from V and 3 bases from J, the junction contained 5 bases not matched to a gene. Drawing the rest from reference TRBV19 and TRBJ1-2, the complete variable domain is DGGITQSPKYLFRKEGQNVTLSCEQNLNHDAMYWYRQDPGQGLRLIYYSQIVNDFQKGDIAEGYSVSREKKESFPLTVTSAQKNPTAFYLCASSVGQGYYGYTFGSGTRLTVV.

This clone was found a few times. CDR3 sequence (DNA): TGCGCCAGCAGCGTCAGCGGACCAGATACGCAGTATTTT. Translated: CASSVSGPDTQYF. The V call is TRBV5-1, the J call TRBJ2-3, with D possibly TRBD2 on 5 matching bases. From germline, CDR1 is SGHRS and CDR2 YFSETQ. V shed 4 bases and J shed 4 bases, with 10 bases lying between them. This CDR3 spans 13 amino acids.

This clone has only a few counts. This chain links TRBV5-1 with TRBJ1-1; a weak D match, TRBD1 (5 bases). The CDR3 length is 16 residues. V dropped 4 bases and J dropped 5 bases, with 21 bases sitting between them. The germline gives CDR1 SGHRS, CDR2 YFSETQ. The DNA of the CDR3 is TGCGCCAGCAGCCCTGGACTACAGGCTTGGGAAACTGAAGCTTTCTTT. It codes for CASSPGLQAWETEAFF.

The rearrangement joins TRBV6-1 to TRBJ1-5; D perhaps matches TRBD1 (5 bases). The V end lost 6 bases, the J end lost 3 bases, and 9 bases lay between the germline ends. The germline V gene encodes CDR1 MNHNS and CDR2 SASEGT. This CDR3 has 13 residues. The DNA of the CDR3 is TGTGCCAGCAGAAAGGGGAACAATCAGCCCCAGCATTTT. This translates into CASRKGNNQPQHF.

J is TRBJ1-1 and V is TRBV7-2, with 8 bases identical to TRBD1. V lost 4 bases, J lost 5 bases, and 3 bases stayed unmatched. Per the germline V gene, CDR1 is SGHTA and CDR2 is FQGNSA. This CDR3 comprises 13 residues. This chain's CDR3 is CASSSGGGTEAFF. DNA for the CDR3: TGTGCCAGCAGCTCAGGGGGCGGGACTGAAGCTTTCTTT. The full variable domain, with the rest looked up from reference TRBV7-2 and TRBJ1-1, is GAGVSQSPSNKVTEKGKDVELRCDPISGHTALYWYRQSLGQGLEFLIYFQGNSAPDKSGLPSDRFSAERTGGSVSTLTIQRTQQEDSAVYLCASSSGGGTEAFFGQGTRLTVV.